This T cell receptor (beta chain) was found in a study of blood T cells in healthy people across ages. Sample-barcoded 5' priming and a J-beta primer mix drove a second PCR of roughly 6 to 12 cycles. One entry per CDR3 protein, called by TCRdb with MiXCR from the 5' RACE reads. The sample contains 2 million or so distinct CDR3 sequences, about 50% of which appear only once. Deletions cut 4 bases from V and 0 bases from J, with 10 bases between. The CDR3 is 15 amino acids. Germline assignment: CDR1 SNHLY and CDR2 FYNNEI. This clonotype was picked up a small number of times. The sample was blood. The TCR comes from a woman aged 40 to 50 in good health. This chain connects TRBV2 to TRBJ2-4; a possible D gene is TRBD2 (5 bases). The CDR3 loop reads CASSAEGTAKNIQYF. The CDR3 nucleotides read TGTGCCAGCAGTGCTGAGGGTACAGCCAAAAACATTCAGTACTTC.